This T cell receptor (beta chain) was identified during a study of cytomegalovirus exposure and HLA in healthy donors. 13 Jbeta primers and 60 Vbeta primers were used for the PCR. Profiled with immunoSEQ multiplex PCR; TCRdb holds only in-frame clones, not every one. The sample shows around 150,000 clones, roughly 60% of them seen only once. Material for sequencing was PBMCs. The sequence was obtained from a middle-aged woman in good health and CMV-seronegative.

CDR3: CASGYQTGNNSPLHF. The CDR3 DNA reads as TGTGCCAGCGGTTACCAGACAGGAAATAATTCACCCCTCCACTTT. This chain joins TRBV5-5 and TRBJ1-6; weak D call: TRBD1 (6 bases). Per the germline V gene, CDR1 is SGHKS and CDR2 is YYEKEE (reference sequence). V was pared by 7 bases and J by 5 bases, with 16 bases between. The CDR3 sequence is 15 residues long.